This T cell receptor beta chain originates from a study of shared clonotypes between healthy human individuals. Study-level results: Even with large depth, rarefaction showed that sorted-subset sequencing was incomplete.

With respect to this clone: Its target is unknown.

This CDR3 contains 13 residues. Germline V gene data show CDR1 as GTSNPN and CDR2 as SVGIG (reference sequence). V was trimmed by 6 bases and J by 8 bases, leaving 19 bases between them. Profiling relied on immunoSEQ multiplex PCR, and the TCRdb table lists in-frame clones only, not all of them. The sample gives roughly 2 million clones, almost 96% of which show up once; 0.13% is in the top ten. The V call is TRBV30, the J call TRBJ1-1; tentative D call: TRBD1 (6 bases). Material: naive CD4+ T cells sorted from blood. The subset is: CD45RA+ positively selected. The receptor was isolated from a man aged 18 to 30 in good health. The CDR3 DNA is TGTGCCTGCCAACCCATTGGACAGCCAGAAGCTTTCTTT. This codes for CACQPIGQPEAFF.